This passage covers 26 T cell receptor beta chains from one sample sequenced in a study of blood T cells in healthy people across ages. With a J-beta primer mix and a sample-barcoded 5' primer, a second PCR ran roughly 6 to 12 cycles. MiXCR was run by TCRdb on the 5' RACE reads, yielding one entry per CDR3 protein. The data show around 710,000 distinct CDR3 sequences, with around 46% seen just once and around 20% held by the top ten. Sequencing was carried out using blood. These receptor sequences come from a woman aged 60-70 years in good health.

The CDR3 reads CASSKYRDRKGSEKLFF. CDR3 nucleotides: TGTGCCAGCAGCAAATACCGGGACAGGAAGGGGAGTGAAAAACTGTTTTTT. The chain uses TRBV21-1 and TRBJ1-4; the table assigns TRBD1, which was not confirmed against the DNA. TRBV21-1 is noted as a pseudogene. The CDR3 is 17 amino acids.

J is TRBJ2-1 and V is TRBV12-3 or TRBV12-4, with a tentative D call TRBD2 (5 bases). Trimming shortened V by 6 bases and J by 8 bases, and 26 bases separated the two germline ends. The CDR3 extends over 17 amino acids. CDR3 bases: TGTGCCAGCAGGTCCCGCCCCCTCGGGATCCTCGACCATGAGCAGTTCTTC. Translation gives CASRSRPLGILDHEQFF.

Ten or more counts support this clonotype. The J gene is TRBJ2-7, the V gene TRBV28, with D maybe TRBD2 (5 bases). V was trimmed by 7 bases and J by 4 bases, leaving 8 bases between them. Per germline, CDR1 MDHEN and CDR2 SYDVKM. The CDR3 spans 11 residues. The DNA of the CDR3 is TGTGCCAGCACGGGGTCGTACGAGCAGTACTTC. This sequence encodes CASTGSYEQYF.

This clonotype has only a few counts. V is TRBV7-9 and J is TRBJ1-1; TRBD1 matches at 10 bases. Trimming cost V 5 bases and J 1 base; bases outside gene matches: 7. This CDR3 comprises 16 residues. Per the germline V gene, CDR1 is SEHNR and CDR2 is FQNEAQ (reference sequence). The CDR3 here is CASSPGQGGGNTEAFF. The CDR3 DNA sequence: TGTGCCAGCAGCCCCGGACAGGGGGGCGGGAACACTGAAGCTTTCTTT.

This clonotype was seen only a few times. The CDR3: CASSPGQGWEKLFF. The CDR3 coding sequence is TGCGCCAGCAGCCCGGGACAGGGTTGGGAAAAACTGTTTTTT. This chain connects TRBV5-1 to TRBJ1-4, with 9 bases aligning to TRBD1. Germline V gene data show CDR1 as SGHRS and CDR2 as YFSETQ. The CDR3 is made up of 14 amino acids. The J segment lost 8 bases and the V segment lost 4 bases, leaving 6 bases of the junction unmatched.

This clonotype showed up just a few times. The rearrangement joins TRBV5-1 to TRBJ1-5; 8 bases are a match to TRBD1. The junction had 2 bases not matched to a gene; V was cut back by 4 bases and J by 5 bases. The germline V gene has CDR1 SGHRS and CDR2 YFSETQ. CDR3 length: 13 residues. CDR3 protein: CASSETGDQPQHF. For the CDR3, the DNA is TGCGCCAGCAGCGAGACAGGGGATCAGCCCCAGCATTTT.

The chain recombines TRBV30 with TRBJ1-5; D is possibly TRBD1 (5 bases). V lost 7 bases, J lost 7 bases, and 17 bases lay in between. Germline V gene lookup returns CDR1 GTSNPN and CDR2 SVGIG (reference sequence). The CDR3 extends over 13 amino acids. The CDR3 region has the DNA TGTGCCTTGGGTCCAGGGCGCGGACAGCCCCAGCATTTT. This translates into CALGPGRGQPQHF. The complete variable domain, with remaining parts taken from reference TRBV30 and TRBJ1-5, reads SQTIHQWPATLVQPVGSPLSLECTVEGTSNPNLYWYRQAAGRGLQLLFYSVGIGQISSEVPQNLSASRPQDRQFILSSKKLLLSDSGFYLCALGPGRGQPQHFGDGTRLSIL.

CDR3 in DNA: TGTGCCAGCAGCCAAGATGTTCCCTTAGCGGGGGCCCCAGATACGCAGTATTTT. Translating it yields CASSQDVPLAGAPDTQYF. The chain recombines TRBV3-1 with TRBJ2-3, with TRBD2 identical over 9 bases. J gave up 4 bases and V 0 bases, and 11 bases lay outside the gene matches. The CDR3 has 18 residues. From germline, CDR1 is LGHDT and CDR2 YNNKEL (reference sequence).

This chain joins TRBV9 and TRBJ2-3; possibly TRBD1 or TRBD2 for D (5 bases each). Germline CDR1 and CDR2: SGDLS and YYNGEE. Trimming removed 1 base from V and 2 bases from J, with 14 bases in between. The CDR3 spans 16 residues. The CDR3 loop is CASSVHGTETTDTQYF. The CDR3 DNA follows: TGTGCCAGCAGCGTACATGGGACCGAGACCACAGATACGCAGTATTTT.

The chain links TRBV6-6 to TRBJ1-2; D is perhaps TRBD1 (6 bases). The CDR3 is made up of 14 amino acids. The V and J ends lost 7 bases and 8 bases respectively, with 20 bases between them. The germline V gene encodes CDR1 MNHNY and CDR2 SVGAGI (reference sequence). DNA for the CDR3: TGTGCCAGCACTCTCGAAGGGGGTCTGGGGGGCTACACCTTC. It yields the protein CASTLEGGLGGYTF.

This chain links TRBV7-9 with TRBJ2-5, with a possible D match to TRBD2 (6 bases). The germline V gene encodes CDR1 SEHNR and CDR2 FQNEAQ (reference sequence). Trimming cost V 6 bases and J 11 bases, with 19 bases left between them. This CDR3 is 13 amino acids long. CDR3 residues: CASREGSYNEQYF. The CDR3 region has the DNA TGTGCCAGCAGGGAGGGGTCCTACAATGAGCAGTACTTC.

The V gene is TRBV5-1, the J gene TRBJ2-3; 7 bases fit TRBD2. The CDR3 has 17 amino acids. Germline V lookup: CDR1 SGHRS, CDR2 YFSETQ. V shed 0 bases, J shed 6 bases, and the junction held 13 bases outside the gene matches. CDR3 residues: CASSLAGLAVTLDTQYF. CDR3 nucleotides: TGCGCCAGCAGCTTGGCCGGGCTAGCGGTGACCTTGGATACGCAGTATTTT.

The table lists this clonotype with a few counts. The V and J genes are TRBV3-1 and TRBJ2-5, with 14 bases matching TRBD2. CDR3 length equals 18 residues. Looked up from germline, CDR1 is LGHDT and CDR2 is YNNKEL (reference sequence). V was pared by 0 bases and J by 11 bases, with 14 bases of the junction left unmatched. The CDR3 region has the DNA TGTGCCAGCAGCCAAGAGACGGGGACTAGCGGGGGATACAATGAGCAGTACTTC. It translates to CASSQETGTSGGYNEQYF.

The genes are TRBV7-3 and TRBJ2-1, with D possibly TRBD2 on 5 matching bases. Germline CDR1 is SGHTA and CDR2 is FQGTGA. V lost 1 base and J 5 bases, leaving 9 bases between the germline ends. The CDR3 is made up of 14 amino acids. This CDR3 is CASSLIGLNNEQFF. The CDR3 nucleotides read TGTGCCAGCAGCTTAATAGGACTCAACAATGAGCAGTTCTTC.

V gene TRBV7-8 combines with J gene TRBJ1-2; a possible D gene is TRBD1 (5 bases). CDR1 and CDR2 (germline): SGHVS, FQNEAQ. This CDR3 spans 15 amino acids. The V gene lost 6 bases and the J gene lost 1 base, with 15 bases spanning the gap. CDR3: CASSLGGVDNYGYTF. The DNA of the CDR3 is TGTGCCAGCAGTCTCGGGGGGGTTGATAACTATGGCTACACCTTC.

The chain couples TRBV7-2 to TRBJ2-5, with no clear D. V was clipped by 5 bases and J by 5 bases, with 12 bases between them. This CDR3 has 13 residues. Germline CDR1 SGHTA, CDR2 FQGNSA. The DNA for the CDR3 is TGTGCCAGCAGCGTACAATCGGATGAGACCCAGTACTTC. Its protein is CASSVQSDETQYF.

The rearrangement joins TRBV5-5 to TRBJ2-1, with D perhaps matching TRBD1 (6 bases). Deletions cut 7 bases from V and 7 bases from J, with 21 bases between. Germline V lookup: CDR1 SGHKS, CDR2 YYEKEE (reference sequence). The CDR3 spans 15 residues. As DNA, the CDR3 is TGTGCCAGCCTGAGTTCCGCAGGGGTCTGGAATGAGCAGTTCTTC. Its translation is CASLSSAGVWNEQFF.

This CDR3 is CATSDFTAVYNEQFF. Written as DNA, the CDR3 is TGTGCCACCAGTGATTTTACGGCGGTATACAATGAGCAGTTCTTC. The rearrangement uses TRBV24-1 and TRBJ2-1, with no clear D. The CDR3 loop spans 15 amino acids. Germline assignment: CDR1 KGHDR and CDR2 SFDVKD. V was shortened by 1 base and J by 4 bases, with 10 bases between the two germline ends.

The chain is built from TRBV12-3 or TRBV12-4 and TRBJ1-1, with 9 bases identical to TRBD1. The CDR3 is made up of 14 amino acids. With V trimmed by 7 bases and J by 4 bases, 7 bases remained unmatched. CDR3 nucleotide sequence: TGTGCCAGCACCAAGGGACAGGGAGGCACTGAAGCTTTCTTT. This gives the protein CASTKGQGGTEAFF.

The sample holds one count of this clonotype. V is TRBV12-3 or TRBV12-4 and J is TRBJ1-1; D is possibly TRBD1 (6 bases). The CDR3 sequence is 13 residues long. V was clipped by 6 bases and J by 7 bases, with 15 bases between them. Written as DNA, the CDR3 is TGTGCCAGCAGCATGTCCCGGGGGCGTGAAGCTTTCTTT. Translating gives CASSMSRGREAFF.

V and J are TRBV10-1 and TRBJ2-7, with a tentative D call TRBD1 (6 bases). CDR3 length: 15 amino acids. Trimming cost V 3 bases and J 2 bases, with 14 bases left between them. Germline V lookup: CDR1 WNHNN, CDR2 SYGVQD (reference sequence). The CDR3 loop is CASSDPQGPAYEQYF. The DNA for the CDR3 is TGCGCCAGCAGTGACCCACAGGGACCGGCCTACGAGCAGTACTTC.

The chain combines TRBV20-1 with TRBJ1-5; 9 bases align to TRBD1. V gave up 6 bases and J gave up 6 bases; unmatched junction bases: 3. CDR3 size: 12 residues. Germline V gene sequence: CDR1 DFQATT, CDR2 SNEGSKA (reference sequence). The CDR3 region is CSAGTGIQPQHF. CDR3 DNA sequence: TGCAGTGCCGGGACAGGGATTCAGCCCCAGCATTTT.

A note on this clonotype: A much larger clone lies one base from this, so it may be a read error. This chain connects TRBV6-2 or TRBV6-3 to TRBJ2-1; TRBD1 matches 8 bases. V lost 0 bases and J lost 13; bases outside the gene matches: 17. This CDR3 is 17 amino acids long. Germline V gene sequence: CDR1 MNHEY, CDR2 SVGEGT. CDR3 bases: TGTGCCAGCAGTTACTCGAACAGGGGGAGGTCCGGATCAGGACAGTTCTTC. This gives the protein CASSYSNRGRSGSGQFF.

This clonotype was counted at least ten times. This rearrangement joins TRBV4-2 to TRBJ2-3, with D unresolved. This CDR3 has 18 residues. Germline V gene sequence: CDR1 LGHNA, CDR2 YNFKEQ. V was clipped by 3 bases and J by 4 bases, with 23 bases between them. The CDR3 is CASSHPIKIGKEADTQYF. CDR3 bases: TGTGCCAGCAGCCACCCAATCAAGATAGGAAAGGAAGCAGATACGCAGTATTTT.

This clonotype came up many times. The chain links TRBV18 to TRBJ2-7; a possible D gene is TRBD1 (6 bases). Germline CDR1 and CDR2: KGHSH and LQKENI. V was pared by 6 bases and J by 2 bases, with 11 bases between. CDR3 size: 13 residues. CDR3 nucleotides: TGTGCCAGCTCTCCCGGACAGCCCTACGAGCAGTACTTC. It encodes CASSPGQPYEQYF.

This chain joins TRBV12-3 or TRBV12-4 and TRBJ1-1; D unclear. The CDR3 runs 14 residues. Trimming removed 6 bases from V and 0 bases from J, with 11 bases in between. CDR3 sequence (DNA): TGTGCCAGCAGGACCGGACTCATGAACACTGAAGCTTTCTTT. Translation gives CASRTGLMNTEAFF.